The 3 T cell receptor beta chains below all came from one sample that was sequenced in a study of shared clonotypes between healthy human individuals. The naive CD8 population came from CD45RO-negative cells selected for CCR7, without terminally differentiated effector memory CD45RA+ cells. The table came from immunoSEQ multiplex PCR; TCRdb's copy has only in-frame clones and leaves some out. The table records about 2.2 million clones, around 93% of them present only once. The material sequenced was naive CD8+ T cells from PBMCs. Receptors originate from a man aged 18 to 29 in good health. Some clones in this sample may be carry-over from other donors' samples.

This chain connects TRBV5-1 to TRBJ2-7; 9 bases match TRBD1. Germline V CDR1 and CDR2: SGHRS, YFSETQ. With V trimmed by 3 bases and J by 4 bases, 5 bases remained unmatched. This CDR3 spans 14 amino acids. DNA of the CDR3: TGCGCCAGCAGCTCGGGACAGGGTATTTACGAGCAGTACTTC. Translated: CASSSGQGIYEQYF.

The chain combines TRBV6-6 with TRBJ2-2; tentative D call: TRBD2 (5 bases). Trimming pared 4 bases from V and 7 bases from J, leaving 10 bases between. The CDR3 covers 13 residues. Germline CDR1 and CDR2: MNHNY and SVGAGI (reference sequence). CDR3 region: CASSFAGGGELFF. Written as DNA, the CDR3 is TGTGCCAGCAGTTTCGCGGGCGGCGGGGAGCTGTTTTTT.

V and J are TRBV6-1 and TRBJ2-1, with unresolved D. Germline CDR1 reads MNHNS; CDR2 reads SASEGT. Trimming cost V 7 bases and J 0 bases, with 10 bases left between them. The CDR3 is made up of 14 amino acids. The CDR3 sequence: CASTARSSYNEQFF. CDR3 nucleotide sequence: TGTGCCAGCACTGCGAGGAGCTCCTACAATGAGCAGTTCTTC.